Following are 20 T cell receptor beta chains from one sample sequenced in a study of CD8 T cells in Susac syndrome. Random hexamers were used to reverse transcribe an amount of about 0.45 to 1 ug RNA. Via MiXCR, TCRdb re-called the immunoSEQ multiplex PCR reads, giving one row per CDR3 protein. The sample lists 50,000 or so distinct CDR3 sequences, about 92% occurring once. Sample: CD8+ T cells from PBMCs. The receptor source for this set is a human donor with multiple sclerosis.

V usage is TRBV28 and J usage is TRBJ2-1, with D tentatively TRBD2 (6 bases). Germline V gene data show CDR1 as MDHEN and CDR2 as SYDVKM. V was cut by 8 bases and J by 0 bases, with 11 bases left in between. The CDR3 has 14 amino acids. CDR3 nucleotide sequence: TGTGCCAGCCATAGCGGAAGCTCCTACAATGAGCAGTTCTTC. It encodes CASHSGSSYNEQFF.

This rearrangement joins TRBV7-9 to TRBJ1-6; D remains unclear. Germline V gene data show CDR1 as SEHNR and CDR2 as FQNEAQ (reference sequence). The CDR3 loop spans 17 amino acids. Trimming left V 1 base short and J 0 bases short, with 10 bases between. In nucleotides, the CDR3 is TGTGCCAGCAGCTTAGTTGACCTGAGCTCCTATAATTCACCCCTCCACTTT. It is translated as CASSLVDLSSYNSPLHF.

The chain joins TRBV7-8 to TRBJ2-7, with 10 bases lining up with TRBD2. Trimming cost V 0 bases and J 4 bases; bases outside gene matches: 3. The CDR3 loop spans 15 amino acids. The germline V gene has CDR1 SGHVS and CDR2 FQNEAQ. This CDR3 is CASSLASGLAYEQYF. The CDR3 region has the DNA TGTGCCAGCAGCTTAGCGTCGGGACTAGCGTACGAGCAGTACTTC. The variable domain in full, with the rest retrieved from reference TRBV7-8 and TRBJ2-7, is GAGVSQSPRYKVAKRGQDVALRCDPISGHVSLFWYQQALGQGPEFLTYFQNEAQLDKSGLPSDRFFAERPEGSVSTLKIQRTQQEDSAVYLCASSLASGLAYEQYFGPGTRLTVT.

V is TRBV11-2 and J is TRBJ1-1; D remains unclear. The CDR3 covers 17 residues. Germline CDR1 SGHAT, CDR2 FQNNGV. V lost 0 bases to trimming and J lost 1 base, with 15 bases between them. This CDR3 reads CASSLEGFDIRNTEAFF. The CDR3 DNA follows: TGTGCCAGCAGCTTAGAAGGATTCGACATTAGGAACACTGAAGCTTTCTTT.

The rearrangement uses TRBV7-9 and TRBJ2-2, with a tentative D call TRBD2 (5 bases). Germline V CDR1 and CDR2: SEHNR, FQNEAQ (reference sequence). This CDR3 comprises 18 residues. The V and J ends lost 1 base and 5 bases respectively, with 20 bases between them. CDR3 DNA: TGTGCCAGCAGCTTAGGAGGACGGGGAGTCGGGTGGACCGGGGAGCTGTTTTTT. This codes for CASSLGGRGVGWTGELFF.

The rearrangement links TRBV9 to TRBJ1-3; D is unclear. Germline V gene lookup returns CDR1 SGDLS and CDR2 YYNGEE. CDR3 size: 14 residues. The ends were cut back, 3 bases at V and 0 bases at J, with 7 bases in the middle. CDR3 region: CASSGHTSGNTIYF. The DNA of the CDR3 is TGTGCCAGCAGCGGCCACACCTCTGGAAACACCATATATTTT.

The rearrangement uses TRBV7-9 and TRBJ2-1, with 7 bases that match TRBD2. V gave up 2 bases and J gave up 7 bases; unmatched junction bases: 17. Germline-derived CDR1 and CDR2 are SEHNR and FQNEAQ (reference sequence). The CDR3 is made up of 18 amino acids. CDR3 loop: CASSLRAPGTQGGNEQFF. For the CDR3, the DNA is TGTGCCAGCAGCTTACGGGCCCCCGGGACCCAGGGAGGGAATGAGCAGTTCTTC. The whole variable domain, remainder taken from reference TRBV7-9 and TRBJ2-1, is DTGVSQNPRHKITKRGQNVTFRCDPISEHNRLYWYRQTLGQGPEFLTYFQNEAQLEKSRLLSDRFSAERPKGSFSTLEIQRTEQGDSAMYLCASSLRAPGTQGGNEQFFGPGTRLTVL.

V is TRBV30 and J is TRBJ1-1; 7 bases agree with TRBD1. V shed 3 bases, J shed 6 bases, and the junction held 1 base outside the gene matches. CDR3 size: 11 residues. Per the germline V gene, CDR1 is GTSNPN and CDR2 is SVGIG (reference sequence). The CDR3 DNA follows: TGTGCCTGGAGGGACAGGCCTGAAGCTTTCTTT. Translated: CAWRDRPEAFF. Full variable domain (remainder filled in from reference TRBV30 and TRBJ1-1): SQTIHQWPATLVQPVGSPLSLECTVEGTSNPNLYWYRQAAGRGLQLLFYSVGIGQISSEVPQNLSASRPQDRQFILSSKKLLLSDSGFYLCAWRDRPEAFFGQGTRLTVV.

The chain links TRBV27 to TRBJ2-3, with 9 bases identical to TRBD1. This CDR3 contains 15 residues. Germline lookup yields CDR1 MNHEY and CDR2 SMNVEV (reference sequence). V trimming: 6 bases; J trimming: 5 bases; junction bases outside the gene matches: 9. CDR3 protein: CASRIIQGAGDTQYF. The CDR3 coding sequence is TGTGCCAGCAGGATAATACAGGGGGCGGGAGATACGCAGTATTTT.

The V and J genes are TRBV20-1 and TRBJ1-2; no definite D call. V was cut by 3 bases and J by 1 base, with 12 bases left in between. The CDR3 is 14 residues long. In germline, CDR1 is DFQATT, CDR2 SNEGSKA (reference sequence). CDR3 sequence (DNA): TGCAGTGCTAGTTCCCGGACGGATAACTATGGCTACACCTTC. This gives the protein CSASSRTDNYGYTF.

The rearrangement joins TRBV11-3 to TRBJ2-2; no clear D gene. The CDR3 length is 14 residues. Trimming removed 5 bases at V and 9 bases at J, with 16 bases between. Germline V gene sequence: CDR1 SGHNT, CDR2 YENEEA. CDR3 in DNA: TGTGCCAGCAGCCTAAACCCTGATAACAGGGAGCTGTTTTTT. Encoded protein: CASSLNPDNRELFF. The variable domain in full, with the rest retrieved from reference TRBV11-3 and TRBJ2-2, is EAGVVQSPRYKIIEKKQPVAFWCNPISGHNTLYWYLQNLGQGPELLIRYENEEAVDDSQLPKDRFSAERLKGVDSTLKIQPAELGDSAVYLCASSLNPDNRELFFGEGSRLTVL.

The sample holds one count of this clonotype. V gene TRBV4-1 combines with J gene TRBJ2-1, with TRBD2 as a possible D gene (7 bases). The CDR3 contains 13 residues. The V end was cut by 8 bases, the J end by 5 bases, with 13 bases between. Germline V gene sequence: CDR1 MGHRA, CDR2 YSYEKL. DNA for the CDR3: TGCGCCAGCGCGGGGGCCATACACAATGAGCAGTTCTTC. The encoded protein is CASAGAIHNEQFF.

The genes are TRBV11-2 and TRBJ2-7; D unclear. The V gene lost 1 base and the J gene lost 2 bases, with 9 bases spanning the gap. The CDR3 runs 14 residues. Germline V gives CDR1 SGHAT, CDR2 FQNNGV. This chain's CDR3 is CASSLGESPYEQYF. CDR3 sequence (DNA): TGTGCCAGCAGCTTAGGGGAATCTCCCTACGAGCAGTACTTC.

The DNA of the CDR3 is TGTGCCAGCAGCCCCCAGCTACTAGGCGAGAAAGAGACCCAGTACTTC. Its protein product is CASSPQLLGEKETQYF. The rearrangement joins TRBV7-6 to TRBJ2-5; tentative D call: TRBD2 (5 bases). This CDR3 comprises 16 residues. Germline loops: CDR1 SGHVS, CDR2 FNYEAQ. V lost 5 bases to trimming and J lost 3 bases, with 19 bases between them.

CDR3 in DNA: TGTGCCAGCAGCTGGGGACAGGGGAATTCACCCCTCCACTTT. Protein product: CASSWGQGNSPLHF. V is TRBV7-2 and J is TRBJ1-6; 10 nucleotides align to TRBD1. The CDR3 has 14 residues. Germline V CDR1 and CDR2: SGHTA, FQGNSA. With 4 bases clipped from V and 7 bases from J, the junction kept 1 base outside the gene matches.

The V and J genes are TRBV6-5 and TRBJ2-1, with D perhaps matching TRBD1 (6 bases). V gave up 6 bases and J gave up 3 bases, with 9 bases separating them. The V gene's germline CDR1 is MNHEY and CDR2 SVGAGI. The CDR3 has 13 residues. In nucleotides, the CDR3 is TGTGCCAGCAGCCAGGGGTTCTACAATGAGCAGTTCTTC. Protein product: CASSQGFYNEQFF.

V and J are TRBV11-2 and TRBJ2-7; D might be TRBD2 (5 bases). V lost 0 bases, J lost 3 bases, and 6 bases lay in between. Germline V CDR1 and CDR2: SGHAT, FQNNGV. The CDR3 runs 13 residues. CDR3 DNA sequence: TGTGCCAGCAGCTTAGAGGGGAGCTACGAGCAGTACTTC. Translation gives CASSLEGSYEQYF.

V usage is TRBV6-5 and J usage is TRBJ2-7, with 9 bases fitting TRBD1. This CDR3 comprises 17 residues. The germline V gene has CDR1 MNHEY and CDR2 SVGAGI. V lost 0 bases and J lost 0; bases outside the gene matches: 6. The CDR3 here is CASSYSPGQGDSYEQYF. For the CDR3, the DNA is TGTGCCAGCAGTTACTCACCGGGACAGGGCGACTCCTACGAGCAGTACTTC.

The chain uses TRBV3-1 and TRBJ2-1, with 8 bases identical to TRBD2. From germline, CDR1 is LGHDT and CDR2 YNNKEL (reference sequence). The CDR3 length is 16 residues. With 4 bases clipped from V and 6 bases from J, the junction kept 11 bases outside the gene matches. For the CDR3, the DNA is TGTGCCAGCAGCCTCTCCGGCAGTGCGGGGGGCAATGAGCAGTTCTTC. Its translation is CASSLSGSAGGNEQFF.

This chain connects TRBV29-1 to TRBJ2-2; TRBD2 is a possible D gene (6 bases). The CDR3 spans 15 residues. The germline V gene has CDR1 SQVTM and CDR2 ANQGSEA. Trimming shortened V by 7 bases and J by 1 base, and 16 bases separated the two germline ends. The CDR3 nucleotides are TGCAGCGCCAACCGGGGGAACCTGAACACCGGGGAGCTGTTTTTT. Its translation is CSANRGNLNTGELFF.